These 9 T cell receptor beta chains were sequenced from one sample in a study of technical replicates of blood from a few donors. Clones were sequenced by immunoSEQ multiplex PCR, and TCRdb holds only the in-frame ones, with some missing. The sample has 55,000 to 80,000 clones, around 92% seen once; the top ten hold 0.42%. The sequenced sample consisted of T cells isolated from PBMCs. All receptors derive from a human donor in good health.

The genes are TRBV5-6 and TRBJ1-5, with no clear D. CDR1 SGHDT and CDR2 YYEEEE come from the germline V gene. CDR3 length: 14 amino acids. V lost 0 bases to trimming and J lost 7 bases, with 11 bases between them. The CDR3 protein is CASSLVALRQPQHF. CDR3 DNA: TGTGCCAGCAGCTTGGTAGCCCTGAGGCAGCCCCAGCATTTT.

CDR3 protein: CASSAGTGANYGYTF. The CDR3 coding sequence is TGTGCCAGTAGTGCCGGGACAGGCGCTAACTATGGCTACACCTTC. The rearrangement joins TRBV19 to TRBJ1-2, with TRBD1 identical over 8 bases. Germline assignment: CDR1 LNHDA and CDR2 SQIVND (reference sequence). V trimming: 5 bases; J trimming: 0 bases; junction bases outside the gene matches: 5. This CDR3 comprises 15 residues.

The chain employs TRBV29-1 and TRBJ1-4, with 10 bases matching TRBD1. The CDR3 runs to 16 residues. Germline V gene sequence: CDR1 SQVTM, CDR2 ANQGSEA. Trimming cost V 4 bases and J 2 bases; bases outside gene matches: 7. The CDR3 DNA follows: TGCAGCGTTGCGGACAGGGGGAGGTTGACTAATGAAAAACTGTTTTTT. The encoded protein is CSVADRGRLTNEKLFF.

The chain links TRBV14 to TRBJ2-7; unclear D gene. V shed 0 bases and J shed 6 bases, with 15 bases lying between them. Germline lookup yields CDR1 SGHDN and CDR2 FVKESK. This CDR3 spans 15 amino acids. The chain's CDR3 is CASSQELERSTEQYF. DNA of the CDR3: TGTGCCAGCAGCCAAGAATTGGAGAGATCGACCGAGCAGTACTTC.

This rearrangement joins TRBV6-1 to TRBJ1-2; D is unresolved. Germline CDR1 is MNHNS and CDR2 is SASEGT. The ends were cut back, 1 base at V and 0 bases at J, with 12 bases in the middle. There are 16 residues in the CDR3. CDR3 DNA sequence: TGTGCCAGCAGTGAAGGGTGGGGAGCGACTAACTATGGCTACACCTTC. As protein: CASSEGWGATNYGYTF.

The genes are TRBV4-1 and TRBJ1-3; D uncertain. This CDR3 spans 16 amino acids. Germline-derived CDR1 and CDR2 are MGHRA and YSYEKL. Trimming stripped 0 bases from V and 0 bases from J, with 9 bases between. The CDR3 reads CASSQDPSFSGNTIYF. CDR3 in DNA: TGCGCCAGCAGCCAAGATCCCAGTTTCTCTGGAAACACCATATATTTT.

In this sample, this clone turned up once. This chain uses TRBV5-4 with TRBJ2-5, with 7 nucleotides matching TRBD2. The CDR3 contains 14 residues. With 0 bases clipped from V and 5 bases from J, the junction kept 4 bases outside the gene matches. Germline assignment: CDR1 SGHNT and CDR2 YYREEE (reference sequence). CDR3 sequence: CASSLDPGGETQYF. CDR3 in DNA: TGTGCCAGCAGCTTGGATCCGGGGGGTGAGACCCAGTACTTC.

J is TRBJ2-6 and V is TRBV4-2, with 8 positions matching TRBD2. The CDR3 contains 17 residues. The germline CDR1 and CDR2 sequences are LGHNA and YNFKEQ. V lost 3 bases and J lost 1; bases outside the gene matches: 5. The CDR3 bases are TGTGCCAGCAGCCAGGGACTAGTATTTTCTGGGGCCAACGTCCTGACTTTC. This sequence encodes CASSQGLVFSGANVLTF.

The chain joins TRBV4-2 to TRBJ1-5, with TRBD1 matching over 11 bases. The CDR3 loop spans 17 amino acids. Germline CDR1 and CDR2: LGHNA and YNFKEQ. The V and J ends lost 4 bases and 4 bases, in that order; junction bases with no gene match: 9. The CDR3 sequence: CASSLGTGGLGNQPQHF. The CDR3 region has the DNA TGTGCCAGCAGCCTCGGGACAGGGGGTCTAGGAAATCAGCCCCAGCATTTT.